The sequence of this TCR beta chain was determined in a study of blood T cell repertoires in COVID-19. In the study overall: COVID-19 samples, acute and convalescent, were from the United States, Italy and Spain. T cells, B-cell-depleted T cells, or PBMCs provided the cDNA or gDNA that served as material.

Original methodology: Estimates of nucleated cell counts were drawn from the amplification of reference gene primers. Method: immunoSEQ multiplex PCR; TCRdb's copy keeps in-frame clones and lacks some. V and J calls and clone size are those listed in that table; D and trimming were worked out from the DNA. The repertoire has 75,000 or so clones, over 80% of them found once; the top ten carry roughly 20%. Germline CDR1 reads LNHDA; CDR2 reads SQIVND (reference sequence). The CDR3 has 14 amino acids. V was shortened by 6 bases and J by 5 bases, with 13 bases between the two germline ends. The sequence was obtained from a woman older than 75 with acute or convalescent COVID-19. The sequenced material came from peripheral blood. This chain joins TRBV19 and TRBJ2-2; D might be TRBD1 (6 bases). CDR3 region: CASRRDQGTGELFF. The DNA for the CDR3 is TGTGCCAGTAGACGGGATCAGGGGACCGGGGAGCTGTTTTTT.